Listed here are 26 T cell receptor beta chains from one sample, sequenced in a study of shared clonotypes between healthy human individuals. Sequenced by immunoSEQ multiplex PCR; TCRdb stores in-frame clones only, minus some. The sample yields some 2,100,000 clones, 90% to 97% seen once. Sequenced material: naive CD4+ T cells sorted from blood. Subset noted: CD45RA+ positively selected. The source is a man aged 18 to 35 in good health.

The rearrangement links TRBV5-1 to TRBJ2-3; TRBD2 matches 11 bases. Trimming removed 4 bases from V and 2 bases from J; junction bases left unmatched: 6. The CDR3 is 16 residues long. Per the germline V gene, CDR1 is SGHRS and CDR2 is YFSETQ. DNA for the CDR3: TGCGCCAGCAGCGCCCTGACTAGCGGGGTCACAGATACGCAGTATTTT. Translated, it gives CASSALTSGVTDTQYF.

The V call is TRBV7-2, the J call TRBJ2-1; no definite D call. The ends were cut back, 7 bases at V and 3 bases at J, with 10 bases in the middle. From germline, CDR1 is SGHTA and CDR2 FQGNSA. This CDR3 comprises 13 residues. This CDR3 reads CASTLTYYNEQFF. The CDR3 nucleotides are TGTGCCAGCACCTTGACTTACTACAATGAGCAGTTCTTC.

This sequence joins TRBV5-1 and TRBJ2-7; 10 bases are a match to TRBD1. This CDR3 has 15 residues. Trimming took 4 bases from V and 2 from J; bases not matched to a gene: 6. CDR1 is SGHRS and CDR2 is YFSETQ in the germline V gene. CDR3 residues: CASSVPGTGAYEQYF. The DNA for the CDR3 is TGCGCCAGCAGCGTCCCCGGGACAGGGGCCTACGAGCAGTACTTC.

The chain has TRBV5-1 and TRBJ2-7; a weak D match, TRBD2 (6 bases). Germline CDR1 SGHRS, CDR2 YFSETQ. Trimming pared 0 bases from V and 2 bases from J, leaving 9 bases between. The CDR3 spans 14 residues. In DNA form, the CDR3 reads TGCGCCAGCAGCTTGGTGCGGGGAGCCTACGAGCAGTACTTC. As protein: CASSLVRGAYEQYF.

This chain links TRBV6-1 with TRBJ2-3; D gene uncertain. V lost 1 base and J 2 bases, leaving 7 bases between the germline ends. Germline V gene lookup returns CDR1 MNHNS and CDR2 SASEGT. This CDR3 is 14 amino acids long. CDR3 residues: CASSEGGNTDTQYF. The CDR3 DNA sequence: TGTGCCAGCAGTGAAGGGGGAAACACAGATACGCAGTATTTT.

The CDR3 DNA follows: TGTGCCACCAGCAGGGATGGGGGACCCACGGCGCCCCAGCATTTT. This codes for CATSRDGGPTAPQHF. The chain uses TRBV15 and TRBJ1-5; D possibly corresponds to TRBD1 (5 bases). The CDR3 runs 15 residues. Germline V lookup: CDR1 LNHNV, CDR2 YYDKDF (reference sequence). V lost 3 bases to trimming and J lost 9 bases, with 18 bases between them.

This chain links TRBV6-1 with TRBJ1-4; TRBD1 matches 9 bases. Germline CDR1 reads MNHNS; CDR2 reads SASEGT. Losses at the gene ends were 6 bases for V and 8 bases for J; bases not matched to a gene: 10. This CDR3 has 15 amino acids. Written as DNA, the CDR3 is TGTGCCAGCAGCTCCCGGGACAGGGACTCGGAAAAACTGTTTTTT. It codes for CASSSRDRDSEKLFF.

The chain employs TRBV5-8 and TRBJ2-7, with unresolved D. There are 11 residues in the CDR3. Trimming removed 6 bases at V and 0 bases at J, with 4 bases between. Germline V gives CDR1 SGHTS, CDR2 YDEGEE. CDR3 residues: CASTFSYEQYF. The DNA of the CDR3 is TGTGCCAGCACCTTCTCCTACGAGCAGTACTTC.

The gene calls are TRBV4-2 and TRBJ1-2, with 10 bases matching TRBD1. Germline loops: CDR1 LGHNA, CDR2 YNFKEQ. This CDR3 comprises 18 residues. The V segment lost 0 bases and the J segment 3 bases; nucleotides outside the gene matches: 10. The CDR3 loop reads CASSQDGADRGRDYGYTF. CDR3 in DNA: TGTGCCAGCAGCCAAGATGGGGCAGACAGGGGGCGCGACTATGGCTACACCTTC.

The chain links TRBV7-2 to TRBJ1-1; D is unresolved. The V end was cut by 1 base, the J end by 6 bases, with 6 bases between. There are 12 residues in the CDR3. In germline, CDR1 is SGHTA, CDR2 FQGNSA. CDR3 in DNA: TGTGCCAGCAGCTTAGTGGCCGCTGAAGCTTTCTTT. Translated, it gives CASSLVAAEAFF.

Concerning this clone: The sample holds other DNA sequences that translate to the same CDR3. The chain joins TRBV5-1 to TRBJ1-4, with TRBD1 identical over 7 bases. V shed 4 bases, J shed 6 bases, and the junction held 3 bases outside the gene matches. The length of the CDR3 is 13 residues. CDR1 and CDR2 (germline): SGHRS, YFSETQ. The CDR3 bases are TGCGCCAGCAGCAGGGGGCTAGATGAAAAACTGTTTTTT. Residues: CASSRGLDEKLFF.

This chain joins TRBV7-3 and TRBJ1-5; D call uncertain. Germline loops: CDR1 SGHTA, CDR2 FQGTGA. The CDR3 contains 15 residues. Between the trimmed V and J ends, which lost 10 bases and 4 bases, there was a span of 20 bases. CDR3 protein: CATPGEGMGNQPQHF. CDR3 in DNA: TGTGCCACCCCGGGCGAGGGTATGGGGAATCAGCCCCAGCATTTT.

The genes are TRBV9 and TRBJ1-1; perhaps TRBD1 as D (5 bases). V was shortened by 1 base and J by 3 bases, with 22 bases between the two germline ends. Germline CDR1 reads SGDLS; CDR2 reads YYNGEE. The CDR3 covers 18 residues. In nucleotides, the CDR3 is TGTGCCAGCAGCGTATCTACTAGGACCCCAGGGCGGGACACTGAAGCTTTCTTT. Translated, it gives CASSVSTRTPGRDTEAFF.

DNA for the CDR3: TGCAGCGTTGTGGAAGACTCTGGAAACACCATATATTTT. Amino acids: CSVVEDSGNTIYF. The rearrangement uses TRBV29-1 and TRBJ1-3; D is undetermined. The CDR3 totals 13 residues. Trimming removed 4 bases at V and 0 bases at J, with 7 bases between. Germline V lookup: CDR1 SQVTM, CDR2 ANQGSEA.

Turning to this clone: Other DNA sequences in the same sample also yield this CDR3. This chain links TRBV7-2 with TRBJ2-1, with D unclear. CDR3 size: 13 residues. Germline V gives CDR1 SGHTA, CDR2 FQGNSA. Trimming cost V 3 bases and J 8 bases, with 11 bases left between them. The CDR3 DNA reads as TGTGCCAGCAGCTTGGGCGGCGTCGATGAGCAGTTCTTC. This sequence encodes CASSLGGVDEQFF. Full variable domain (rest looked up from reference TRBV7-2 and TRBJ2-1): GAGVSQSPSNKVTEKGKDVELRCDPISGHTALYWYRQSLGQGLEFLIYFQGNSAPDKSGLPSDRFSAERTGGSVSTLTIQRTQQEDSAVYLCASSLGGVDEQFFGPGTRLTVL.

CDR3 sequence: CACPTGRGRDYGYTF. CDR3 DNA sequence: TGTGCCTGCCCAACCGGGAGGGGGCGCGACTATGGCTACACCTTC. The rearrangement links TRBV30 to TRBJ1-2, with 7 bases matching TRBD1. Trimming took 6 bases from V and 3 from J; bases not matched to a gene: 13. Germline V gives CDR1 GTSNPN, CDR2 SVGIG (reference sequence). CDR3 length: 15 amino acids.

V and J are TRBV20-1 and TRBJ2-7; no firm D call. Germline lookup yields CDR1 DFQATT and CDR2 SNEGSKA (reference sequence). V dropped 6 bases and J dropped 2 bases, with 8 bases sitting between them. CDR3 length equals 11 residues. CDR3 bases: TGCAGTGCCGGTCTCACCTACGAGCAGTACTTC. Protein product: CSAGLTYEQYF.

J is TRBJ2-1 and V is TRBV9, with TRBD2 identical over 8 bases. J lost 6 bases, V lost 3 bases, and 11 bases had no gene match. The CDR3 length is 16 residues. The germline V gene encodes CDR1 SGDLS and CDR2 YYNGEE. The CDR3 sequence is CASSARGGYFRNEQFF. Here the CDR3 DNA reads TGTGCCAGCAGCGCTCGCGGGGGGTACTTTCGCAATGAGCAGTTCTTC.

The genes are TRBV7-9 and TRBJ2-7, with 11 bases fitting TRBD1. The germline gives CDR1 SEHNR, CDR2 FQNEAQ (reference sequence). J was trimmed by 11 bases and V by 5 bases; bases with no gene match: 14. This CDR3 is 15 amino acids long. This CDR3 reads CASSPTGQGVLREYF. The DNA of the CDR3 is TGTGCCAGCAGCCCGACGGGACAGGGGGTTCTACGGGAGTACTTC.

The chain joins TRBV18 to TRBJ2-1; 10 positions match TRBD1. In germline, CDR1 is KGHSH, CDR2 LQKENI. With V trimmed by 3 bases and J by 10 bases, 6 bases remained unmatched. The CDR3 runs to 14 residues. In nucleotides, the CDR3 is TGTGCCAGCTCACCCGGGACAGGGGCCCGGGAGCAGTTCTTC. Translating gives CASSPGTGAREQFF.

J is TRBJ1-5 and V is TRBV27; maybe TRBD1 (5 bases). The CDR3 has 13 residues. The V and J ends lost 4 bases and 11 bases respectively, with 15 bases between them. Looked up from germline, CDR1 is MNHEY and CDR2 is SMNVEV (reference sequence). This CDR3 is CASSSAGQRTQHF. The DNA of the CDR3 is TGTGCCAGCAGTTCCGCGGGGCAGCGGACCCAGCATTTT.

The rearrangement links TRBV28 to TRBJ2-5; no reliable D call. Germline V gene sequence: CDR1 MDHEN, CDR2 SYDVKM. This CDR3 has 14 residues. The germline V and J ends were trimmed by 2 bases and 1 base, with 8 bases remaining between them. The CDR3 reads CASSLGRIQETQYF. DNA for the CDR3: TGTGCCAGCAGTTTAGGTCGGATCCAAGAGACCCAGTACTTC. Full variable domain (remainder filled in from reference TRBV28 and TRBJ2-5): DVKVTQSSRYLVKRTGEKVFLECVQDMDHENMFWYRQDPGLGLRLIYFSYDVKMKEKGDIPEGYSVSREKKERFSLILESASTNQTSMYLCASSLGRIQETQYFGPGTRLLVL.

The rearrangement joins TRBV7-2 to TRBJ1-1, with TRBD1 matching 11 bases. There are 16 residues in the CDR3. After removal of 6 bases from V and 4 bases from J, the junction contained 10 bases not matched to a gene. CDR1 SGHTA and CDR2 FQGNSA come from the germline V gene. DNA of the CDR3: TGTGCCAGCAGTACTGGACAGGGGGCGCGCACCACTGAAGCTTTCTTT. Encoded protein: CASSTGQGARTTEAFF.

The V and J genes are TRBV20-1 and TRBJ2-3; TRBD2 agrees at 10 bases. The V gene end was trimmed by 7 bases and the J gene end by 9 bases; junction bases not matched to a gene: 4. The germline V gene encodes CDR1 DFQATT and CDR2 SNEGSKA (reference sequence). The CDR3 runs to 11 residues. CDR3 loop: CSESGGGTQYF. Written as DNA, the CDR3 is TGCAGTGAGAGCGGGGGGGGCACGCAGTATTTT.

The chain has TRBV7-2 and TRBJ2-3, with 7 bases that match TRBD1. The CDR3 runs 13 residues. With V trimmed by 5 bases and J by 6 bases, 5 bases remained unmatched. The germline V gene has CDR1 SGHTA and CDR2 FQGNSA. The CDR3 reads CASSRVGGDTQYF. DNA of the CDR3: TGTGCCAGCAGCCGGGTAGGGGGCGATACGCAGTATTTT.

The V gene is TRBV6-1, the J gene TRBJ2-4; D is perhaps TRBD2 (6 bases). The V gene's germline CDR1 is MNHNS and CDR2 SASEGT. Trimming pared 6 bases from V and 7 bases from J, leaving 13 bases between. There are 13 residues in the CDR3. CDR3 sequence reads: CASRNAAGNIQYF. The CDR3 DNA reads TGTGCCAGCAGGAATGCGGCGGGGAACATTCAGTACTTC.